This T cell receptor beta chain was captured in a study of T cell changes during pregnancy in multiple sclerosis. This table comes from immunoSEQ multiplex PCR, and its TCRdb copy is limited to in-frame clones, with some not included. The data show about 83,000 clones, more than 90% seen once. This receptor was obtained from a female donor with multiple sclerosis, enrolled in a pregnancy study. The sequencing used peripheral blood, collected in the second trimester of pregnancy.

The CDR3 region has the DNA TGCGCCAGCAGCCTAATGGGACTAGCGGTCTACAATGAGCAGTTCTTC. Translation: CASSLMGLAVYNEQFF. The chain is built from TRBV4-1 and TRBJ2-1; 11 positions agree with TRBD2. The CDR3 extends over 16 amino acids. The V segment lost 4 bases and the J segment 3 bases; nucleotides outside the gene matches: 5. From germline, CDR1 is MGHRA and CDR2 YSYEKL.